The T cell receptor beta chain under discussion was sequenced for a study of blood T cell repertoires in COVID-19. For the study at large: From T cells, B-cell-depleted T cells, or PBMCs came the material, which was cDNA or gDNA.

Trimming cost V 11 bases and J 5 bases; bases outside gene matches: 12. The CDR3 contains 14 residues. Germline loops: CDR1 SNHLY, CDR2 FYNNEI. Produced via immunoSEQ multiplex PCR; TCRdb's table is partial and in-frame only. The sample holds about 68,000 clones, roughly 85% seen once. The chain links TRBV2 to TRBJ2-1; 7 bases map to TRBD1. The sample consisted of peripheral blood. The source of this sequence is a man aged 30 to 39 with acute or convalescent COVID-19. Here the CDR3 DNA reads TGTGCCGCTGGGATCGACAGGGCCGACAATGAGCAGTTCTTC. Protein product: CAAGIDRADNEQFF.